This TCR beta chain derives from a study of T-cell memory formation after mild COVID-19. Trimming stripped 3 bases from V and 8 bases from J, with 13 bases between. The CDR3 is 13 amino acids. TCRdb re-analysed the 5' RACE reads in MiXCR, keeping a single row per CDR3 protein. The sample has around 200,000 distinct CDR3 sequences, about 21% seen once; the top ten hold more than 20%. The chain links TRBV12-3 or TRBV12-4 to TRBJ1-1; D unclear. The TCR originated in an adult woman who had mild COVID-19 (a few samples of this study predate the infection). Cell type and time point are not known. The sequenced sample was PBMCs or a T cell subset sorted from them (not recorded which). The CDR3 sequence: CASSLEVLREAFF. In DNA form, the CDR3 reads TGTGCCAGCAGTTTGGAGGTACTCAGAGAAGCTTTCTTT.